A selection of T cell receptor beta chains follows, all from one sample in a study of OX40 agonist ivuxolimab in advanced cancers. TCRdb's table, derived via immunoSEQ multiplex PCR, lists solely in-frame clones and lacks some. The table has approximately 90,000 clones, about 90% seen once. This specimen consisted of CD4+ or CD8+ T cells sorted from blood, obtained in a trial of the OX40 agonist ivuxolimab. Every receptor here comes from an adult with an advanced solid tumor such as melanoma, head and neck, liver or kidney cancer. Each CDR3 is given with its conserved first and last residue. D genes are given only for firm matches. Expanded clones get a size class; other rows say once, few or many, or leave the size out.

TGTGCCTGGAAAATAGCGGGAGACCCCCACGAGCAGTACTTC,CAWKIAGDPHEQYF,TRBV30,TRBJ2-7,TRBD2,once
TGTGCCAGTAGTACTAGGGGGCGCGGATACGAGCAGTACTTC,CASSTRGRGYEQYF,TRBV19,TRBJ2-7,TRBD1,.
TGTGCCAGCAGTGGAGGGAGGGAGCAGTACTTC,CASSGGREQYF,TRBV2,TRBJ2-7,.,.
TGTGCCAGCAGTCCCAGGACTAGCGGGGCCAATGAGCAGTTCTTC,CASSPRTSGANEQFF,TRBV28,TRBJ2-1,TRBD2,.
TGTGCCAGCAGCTTGGGAACAAGCGAGGTAAATGAGCAGTTCTTC,CASSLGTSEVNEQFF,TRBV7-9,TRBJ2-1,.,.
TGTGCCACCAGCAGGACATCAGGTTACGGTGGCTACACCTTC,CATSRTSGYGGYTF,TRBV15,TRBJ1-2,.,.
TGCAGCGTGGGAGGACAGGGGGTAGGGACCGGGGAGCTGTTTTTT,CSVGGQGVGTGELFF,TRBV29-1,TRBJ2-2,TRBD1,.
TGCGCCAGCAGCCGGGGGACAGGGGGTAACGAGCAGTACTTC,CASSRGTGGNEQYF,TRBV4-1,TRBJ2-7,TRBD1,.
TGTGCCAGCAGCTTATCAGACGGGGGTGAGCAGTTCTTC,CASSLSDGGEQFF,TRBV7-3,TRBJ2-1,.,few
TGTGCCTGGAGTGTCTCAGCCCCAAACGAGCAGTACTTC,CAWSVSAPNEQYF,TRBV30,TRBJ2-7,.,.
TGTGCCAGCAGCTCGACAGGGAGAAACGAAAACATTCAGTACTTC,CASSSTGRNENIQYF,TRBV5-6,TRBJ2-4,TRBD1,.
TGTGCCAGCAGCTCCCCAAGCGGGTCGGAGACCCAGTACTTC,CASSSPSGSETQYF,TRBV11-2,TRBJ2-5,.,once
TGTGCCAGCTCGTCGGGGGATACGCAGTATTTT,CASSSGDTQYF,TRBV18,TRBJ2-3,.,.
TGCAGCGTTGGCATGGGGTCTAGCACAGATACGCAGTATTTT,CSVGMGSSTDTQYF,TRBV29-1,TRBJ2-3,.,.
TGTGCCAGCAGTGAAAAAATACTTACCTACGAGCAGTACTTC,CASSEKILTYEQYF,TRBV6-1,TRBJ2-7,.,.
TGCGCCAGCAGCTTATCTAGCGGGAAATACAATGAGCAGTTCTTC,CASSLSSGKYNEQFF,TRBV5-1,TRBJ2-1,TRBD2,.
TGCGCCAGCAGCCCAACCGGGACAGACACCGGGGAGCTGTTTTTT,CASSPTGTDTGELFF,TRBV4-1,TRBJ2-2,TRBD1,.
TGTGCCACCAGCAGGGCGCTAGCGGGGCAAGAGACCCAGTACTTC,CATSRALAGQETQYF,TRBV15,TRBJ2-5,TRBD2,.
TGTGCCAGCAGTTACAACCCCTACGACACAGATACGCAGTATTTT,CASSYNPYDTDTQYF,TRBV6-5,TRBJ2-3,.,many
TGTGCCAGCAGCTCCGAGGTCCGGGACAGGGGCACTGAAGCTTTCTTT,CASSSEVRDRGTEAFF,TRBV11-2,TRBJ1-1,TRBD1,once
TGTGCCAGCCGAGGGATTGAGGGGGATTTGGACACCATATATTTT,CASRGIEGDLDTIYF,TRBV11-2,TRBJ1-3,.,.
TGTGCCAGCAGGGAGGACAGGGGGCGGAAATACGAGCAGTACTTC,CASREDRGRKYEQYF,TRBV6-6,TRBJ2-7,TRBD1,.
TGCGCCAGCAGCCAAGACAGGGTCCGCCAGTACTTC,CASSQDRVRQYF,TRBV4-1,TRBJ2-7,.,.
TGTGCCAGCAGCGGGCGGGCGTTGGGACAGGGAAGCTCTGGAAACACCATATATTTT,CASSGRALGQGSSGNTIYF,TRBV9,TRBJ1-3,TRBD1,.
TGCGCCAGCAGCCCACACACCGGGACTAGCGTCGGGCTTGAGCAGTTCTTC,CASSPHTGTSVGLEQFF,TRBV4-1,TRBJ2-1,TRBD2,once
TGCAGCGTTGAAAGGCTGTATGGCTACACCTTC,CSVERLYGYTF,TRBV29-1,TRBJ1-2,.,.
TGTGCCAGTACTCCGGGGGGGTCCCTGAACACTGAAGCTTTCTTT,CASTPGGSLNTEAFF,TRBV19,TRBJ1-1,.,.
TGCGCCAGCACCCCAGGGCCTGGCAATCAGCCCCAGCATTTT,CASTPGPGNQPQHF,TRBV5-1,TRBJ1-5,.,.
TGTGCCAGCAGCGTAGGCCAGGGACGGATGTACACAGATACGCAGTATTTT,CASSVGQGRMYTDTQYF,TRBV9,TRBJ2-3,.,once
TGTGCCTGGATGGGAAGTTACTCTGGAAACACCATATATTTT,CAWMGSYSGNTIYF,TRBV30,TRBJ1-3,.,.
TGTGCCAGCAGTCAAAGGGGCCGGGACAGGTACAATGAGCAGTTCTTC,CASSQRGRDRYNEQFF,TRBV28,TRBJ2-1,TRBD1,.
TGCGCCAGCAGCTTGGCGTACGGCACAGATACGCAGTATTTT,CASSLAYGTDTQYF,TRBV5-1,TRBJ2-3,.,once
TGCGCCAGCAGCTTGGAATCGAGCGGGGGCCAAGAGACCCAGTACTTC,CASSLESSGGQETQYF,TRBV5-1,TRBJ2-5,TRBD2,.